This T cell receptor (beta chain) was obtained from a study of cytomegalovirus exposure and HLA in healthy donors. On this clone: What it binds is unknown.

Trimming took off 3 bases at V and 5 bases at J, with 14 bases between the two ends. CDR1 is SNHLY, CDR2 FYNNEI, per germline. This CDR3 region has 14 residues. Broader study findings: It was assumed in the presence/absence analyses that sequencing depth was roughly uniform across donors. Later on, an analysis found that several of the most significant clusters appeared to be linked to common viral pathogens, which included parvovirus B19.

The PCR used 60 Vbeta and 13 Jbeta primers. The method was immunoSEQ multiplex PCR; TCRdb's version includes in-frame clones alone and lacks a portion of them. The data hold 200,000 to 250,000 clones, with roughly 80% observed a single time. This receptor was taken from a male donor in good health and CMV-seronegative. This chain links TRBV2 with TRBJ2-7; D possibly corresponds to TRBD2 (6 bases). Sequenced material: PBMCs. The CDR3 DNA reads TGTGCCAGCAGTGATGGGGGGAGTTCCCACGAGCAGTACTTC. As protein: CASSDGGSSHEQYF.